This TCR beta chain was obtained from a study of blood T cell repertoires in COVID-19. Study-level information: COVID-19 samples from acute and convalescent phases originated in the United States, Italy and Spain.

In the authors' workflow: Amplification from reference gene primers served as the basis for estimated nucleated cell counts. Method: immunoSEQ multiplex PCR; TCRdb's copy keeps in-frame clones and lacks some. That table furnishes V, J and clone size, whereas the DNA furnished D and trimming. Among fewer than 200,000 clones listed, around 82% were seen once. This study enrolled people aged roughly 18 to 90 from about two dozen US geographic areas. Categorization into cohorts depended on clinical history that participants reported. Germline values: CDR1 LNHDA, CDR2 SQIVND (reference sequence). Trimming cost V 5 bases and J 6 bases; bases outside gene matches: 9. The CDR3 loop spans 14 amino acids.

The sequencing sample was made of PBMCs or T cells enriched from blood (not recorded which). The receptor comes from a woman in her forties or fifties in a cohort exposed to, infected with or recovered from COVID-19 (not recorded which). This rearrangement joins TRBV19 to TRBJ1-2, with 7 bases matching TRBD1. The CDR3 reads CASSPSGQFDGYTF. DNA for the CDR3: TGTGCCAGTAGTCCCTCGGGACAGTTTGATGGCTACACCTTC.